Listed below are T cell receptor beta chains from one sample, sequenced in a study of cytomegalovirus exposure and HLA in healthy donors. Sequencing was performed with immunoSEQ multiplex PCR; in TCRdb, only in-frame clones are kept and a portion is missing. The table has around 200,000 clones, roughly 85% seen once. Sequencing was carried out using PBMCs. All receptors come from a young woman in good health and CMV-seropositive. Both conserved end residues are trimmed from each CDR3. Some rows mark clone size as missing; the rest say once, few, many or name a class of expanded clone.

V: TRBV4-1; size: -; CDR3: ASSHGLAGGRAKNIQY
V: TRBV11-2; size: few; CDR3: ASSRTSGGPQGGTQY
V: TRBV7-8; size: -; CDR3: ASTRSGYEQY
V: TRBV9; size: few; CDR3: ASSDRGPNYGYT
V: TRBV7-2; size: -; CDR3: ASSLAGAQTEAF
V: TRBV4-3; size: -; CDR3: ASSQDLGEGRNEQF
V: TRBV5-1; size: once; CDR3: ASSLVGGNGQPQH
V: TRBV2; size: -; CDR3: ASRTHAAGNYGYT
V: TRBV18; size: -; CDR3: ASSPGQDRYEQY
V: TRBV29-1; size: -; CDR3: SVARAGNYGYT
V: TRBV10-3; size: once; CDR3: AIRPSDTGELF
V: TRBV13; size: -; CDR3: ASSSVFDRDSLMNTEAF
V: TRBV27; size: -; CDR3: ASSWFRSGTDTQY
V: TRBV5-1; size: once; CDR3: ASSLGTGGDMQY
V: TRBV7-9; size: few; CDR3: ASSPQRLAGIYTDTQY
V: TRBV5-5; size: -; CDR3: ASSRAAGSVHSPLH
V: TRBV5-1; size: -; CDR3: ASAGTVRNNEQF
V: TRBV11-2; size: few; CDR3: ASSPRSGRGDTQY
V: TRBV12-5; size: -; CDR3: ASGNTGANTEAF
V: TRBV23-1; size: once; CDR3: ASSPTGPDRGESYNEQF
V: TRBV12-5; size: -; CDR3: ASGLTGGLGTEAF
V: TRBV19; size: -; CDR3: ASSYTSGALGSGELF
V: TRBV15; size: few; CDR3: ATSRDRARKESQY
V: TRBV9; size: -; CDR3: ASSGSGVAYNEQF
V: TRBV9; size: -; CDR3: ASSVGPGYRSYEQY
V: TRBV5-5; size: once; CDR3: ASSLARGTSYEQY
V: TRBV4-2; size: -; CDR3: ASSQEAVSQPQH
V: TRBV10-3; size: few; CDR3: ATWTGGRLLSSTDTQY
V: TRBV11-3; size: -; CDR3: ASSPRTGGYT
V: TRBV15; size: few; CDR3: ATSGQGDEKLF
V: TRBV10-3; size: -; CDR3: AISGPPRTGELF
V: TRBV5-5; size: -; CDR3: ASSSHPEGGNQPQH